These T cell receptor beta chains were read from a single sample in a study of blood T cell repertoires in COVID-19. The assay was immunoSEQ multiplex PCR, and TCRdb's table has in-frame clones only and misses some. The sample includes about 480,000 clones, 88% of them seen just once. The sequenced sample was PBMCs or T cells enriched from blood (not recorded which). The receptors shown here come from a woman between 35 and 50 years old who had recovered from COVID-19. The CDR3 runs from the conserved cysteine through the conserved F or W. The D gene is left open where the match is weak. The size entry is marked missing in some rows and otherwise reads once, few, many or a size class.

d_gene	j_gene	v_gene	abundance	CDR3aa	CDR3nt
TRBD1	TRBJ1-5	TRBV30	-	CAWSEPGTGGWQPQHF	TGTGCCTGGAGTGAACCCGGGACAGGGGGCTGGCAGCCCCAGCATTTT
TRBD2	TRBJ2-3	TRBV24-1	-	CATSDPTIAGGVDTQYF	TGTGCCACCAGTGACCCCACTATAGCGGGAGGGGTGGATACGCAGTATTTT
TRBD2	TRBJ2-1	TRBV7-9	-	CASSHPPTSGGGEQFF	TGTGCCAGCAGCCACCCCCCGACTAGCGGGGGCGGTGAGCAGTTCTTC
-	TRBJ1-2	TRBV27	-	CASSPSGGTYGYTF	TGTGCCAGCAGCCCCTCGGGGGGCACCTATGGCTACACCTTC
-	TRBJ1-5	TRBV10-2	once	CASSPGLGGNQPQHF	TGCGCCAGCAGTCCGGGACTGGGGGGCAATCAGCCCCAGCATTTT
-	TRBJ1-1	TRBV3-1/TRBV3-2	-	CASSLSNLEAFF	TGTGCCAGCAGCCTCAGTAATCTGGAAGCTTTCTTT
TRBD2	TRBJ2-5	TRBV12-5	-	CASGLVFTSGKRETQYF	TGTGCTAGTGGTTTGGTTTTTACTAGCGGGAAAAGGGAGACCCAGTACTTC
TRBD1	TRBJ1-2	TRBV4-3	-	CASSRETGGGGYTF	TGCGCCAGCAGCCGAGAGACAGGGGGAGGTGGCTACACCTTC
-	TRBJ2-4	TRBV4-3	-	CASSQDWQVGIQYF	TGCGCCAGCAGCCAAGATTGGCAGGTGGGCATTCAGTACTTC
-	TRBJ2-1	TRBV27	-	CASRVQGGGRDNEQFF	TGTGCCAGCAGAGTCCAGGGGGGCGGGCGAGACAATGAGCAGTTCTTC
-	TRBJ1-1	TRBV20-1	-	CSASTGNTEAFF	TGCAGTGCTAGTACAGGTAACACTGAAGCTTTCTTT
TRBD2	TRBJ2-7	TRBV7-6	-	CASSPLAGRSSYEQYF	TGTGCCAGCAGCCCTCTAGCGGGTCGAAGCTCCTACGAGCAGTACTTC
-	TRBJ2-5	TRBV5-1	-	CASREGNRGETQYF	TGCGCCAGCAGGGAGGGAAACAGGGGAGAGACCCAGTACTTC
-	TRBJ2-7	TRBV18	-	CASSQDRSLEQYF	TGTGCCAGCTCACAGGACAGATCCCTAGAGCAGTACTTC
TRBD2	TRBJ2-3	TRBV5-1	-	CASSLAKTSGEIGTQYF	TGCGCCAGCAGCTTGGCCAAGACTAGCGGGGAGATTGGTACGCAGTATTTT
TRBD1	TRBJ1-1	TRBV3-1/TRBV3-2	few	CASSHVRQGTEAFF	TGTGCCAGCAGCCATGTCAGACAGGGGACTGAAGCTTTCTTT
TRBD2	TRBJ2-2	TRBV7-8	-	CASRPHGLAEYHRTGELFF	TGTGCCAGCAGGCCCCACGGACTAGCGGAATATCACCGGACCGGGGAGCTGTTTTTT
-	TRBJ1-1	TRBV7-9	-	CASSVMSEAFF	TGTGCCAGCAGCGTGATGAGTGAAGCTTTCTTT
TRBD2	TRBJ2-1	TRBV10-3	-	CAISVPSGRDTSVGSYNEQFF	TGTGCCATCAGCGTACCTAGCGGGAGAGACACCTCGGTTGGGTCCTACAATGAGCAGTTCTTC
TRBD2	TRBJ2-2	TRBV5-1	-	CASSLAGRAGELFF	TGCGCCAGCAGCTTGGCTGGGAGGGCCGGGGAGCTGTTTTTT
TRBD1	TRBJ1-5	TRBV9	-	CASSVSGGLGDQPQHF	TGTGCCAGCAGCGTTTCAGGGGGCCTGGGTGATCAGCCCCAGCATTTT
-	TRBJ1-1	TRBV5-1	-	CASSYAGAEYTEAFF	TGCGCCAGCAGCTATGCAGGGGCGGAATACACTGAAGCTTTCTTT
TRBD1	TRBJ1-1	TRBV2	-	CASSPDRAGTEAFF	TGTGCCAGCAGTCCCGACAGGGCGGGAACTGAAGCTTTCTTT
TRBD1	TRBJ1-6	TRBV6-5	-	CASASGGWSYSPLHF	TGTGCCAGCGCCTCAGGGGGCTGGTCTTATTCACCCCTCCACTTT
TRBD1	TRBJ1-3	TRBV9	-	CASTKQGATGNTIYF	TGTGCCAGTACAAAACAGGGGGCTACAGGAAACACCATATATTTT
-	TRBJ1-2	TRBV2	-	CASSQYDYGYTF	TGTGCCAGCAGCCAGTACGACTATGGCTACACCTTC
-	TRBJ1-1	TRBV20-1	-	CSAGLRPEAFF	TGCAGTGCTGGGCTGCGCCCTGAAGCTTTCTTT
-	TRBJ1-2	TRBV27	-	CASSLNGESYGYTF	TGTGCCAGCAGTTTGAACGGGGAGAGCTATGGCTACACCTTC
-	TRBJ2-7	TRBV4-3	-	CASSQDFVALGYEQYF	TGCGCCAGCAGCCAAGATTTCGTAGCGTTAGGCTACGAGCAGTACTTC
TRBD2	TRBJ2-3	TRBV27	-	CASSPLLAGESTDTQYF	TGTGCCAGCAGTCCGTTACTAGCGGGAGAGTCAACAGATACGCAGTATTTT
-	TRBJ2-3	TRBV13	-	CASSPLGGPDTDTQYF	TGTGCCAGCAGCCCCCTGGGAGGTCCCGACACAGATACGCAGTATTTT
TRBD2	TRBJ2-7	TRBV18	-	CASSPTQWAGGYEQYF	TGTGCCAGCTCACCGACACAGTGGGCGGGAGGGTACGAGCAGTACTTC
TRBD2	TRBJ2-5	TRBV7-2	-	CASAPTSGLEYETQYF	TGTGCCAGCGCCCCAACTAGCGGGCTAGAGTATGAGACCCAGTACTTC
-	TRBJ1-2	TRBV14	-	CASSQESGNYGYTF	TGTGCCAGCAGCCAAGAGTCGGGGAACTATGGCTACACCTTC
TRBD1	TRBJ1-2	TRBV7-2	-	CASSSRGALLGYTF	TGTGCCAGCAGCTCCAGGGGGGCTCTTTTGGGCTACACCTTC
-	TRBJ2-3	TRBV29-1	-	CSGLPGERTQYF	TGCAGCGGTCTGCCGGGAGAGCGTACGCAGTATTTT
TRBD1	TRBJ1-2	TRBV4-1	-	CASSQDPGGGPYGYTF	TGCGCCAGCAGCCAAGACCCAGGGGGCGGCCCCTATGGCTACACCTTC
-	TRBJ2-7	TRBV18	-	CASSPKYEGEQYF	TGTGCCAGCTCTCCAAAGTACGAGGGCGAGCAGTACTTC
-	TRBJ1-1	TRBV15	-	CATSRDAINTEAFF	TGTGCCACCAGCAGAGATGCGATAAACACTGAAGCTTTCTTT
TRBD1	TRBJ2-7	TRBV28	once	CASKLATGSYEQYF	TGTGCCAGTAAACTCGCGACAGGGTCCTACGAGCAGTACTTC
-	TRBJ2-4	TRBV30	-	CACHPPEEAKNIQYF	TGTGCCTGCCATCCCCCAGAAGAAGCCAAAAACATTCAGTACTTC
-	TRBJ2-1	TRBV24-1	-	CATSDAVLNEQFF	TGTGCCACCAGTGATGCGGTCCTCAATGAGCAGTTCTTC
-	TRBJ2-4	TRBV6-4	-	CASNWLRGYIQYF	TGTGCCAGCAATTGGTTGAGGGGGTACATTCAGTACTTC
-	TRBJ1-5	TRBV4-3	-	CASSQDGQGGQPQHF	TGCGCCAGCAGCCAAGATGGGCAGGGTGGCCAGCCCCAGCATTTT
-	TRBJ1-1	TRBV20-1	few	CSARRVTEAFF	TGCAGTGCTAGGAGGGTCACTGAAGCTTTCTTT
TRBD2	TRBJ2-7	TRBV27	-	CASSFGGGLQYF	TGTGCCAGCAGTTTCGGCGGGGGGCTGCAGTACTTC
TRBD1	TRBJ2-1	TRBV12-3/TRBV12-4	-	CASSSTGVNEQFF	TGTGCCAGCAGCTCGACAGGGGTTAATGAGCAGTTCTTC
TRBD1	TRBJ1-1	TRBV24-1	-	CATGGEGREAFF	TGTGCTACAGGGGGCGAAGGTAGGGAAGCTTTCTTT
TRBD1	TRBJ1-4	TRBV5-1	once	CASSGGGTNEKLFF	TGCGCCAGCAGCGGAGGGGGCACTAATGAAAAACTGTTTTTT
TRBD1	TRBJ1-2	TRBV7-9	-	CASSLGAGGDYGYTF	TGTGCCAGCAGCTTAGGGGCAGGGGGTGACTATGGCTACACCTTC
TRBD1	TRBJ2-7	TRBV6-5	-	CASSYTLDRALDEQYF	TGTGCCAGCAGTTACACACTAGACAGGGCCCTGGACGAGCAGTACTTC
-	TRBJ2-7	TRBV18	-	CASSPPGTYEQYF	TGTGCCAGCTCACCCCCAGGGACATACGAGCAGTACTTC